These 12 T cell receptor beta chains came from one sample sequenced in a study of T-cell reconstitution after alpha-beta-depleted transplantation in children. Unique molecular identifiers were incorporated during preparation of the TCRbeta library. TCRdb recomputed calls from the PCR reads with MiXCR, one row per CDR3 protein. The sample carries around 100,000 distinct CDR3 sequences, roughly 7.2% recorded once. The source material was PBMCs, sampled before TCRalphabeta/CD19-depleted stem cell transplant. The receptor source for this set is a boy aged 2-15 years with acute lymphoblastic leukemia, due to receive a stem cell transplant.

This clonotype was counted at least ten times. The chain recombines TRBV27 with TRBJ2-7; 8 positions agree with TRBD1. The CDR3 totals 15 residues. J gave up 5 bases and V 6 bases, and 12 bases lay outside the gene matches. The germline V gene encodes CDR1 MNHEY and CDR2 SMNVEV (reference sequence). The CDR3, as DNA: TGTGCCAGCAGCTTACTGGACAGGGCCACCAACGAGCAGTACTTC. This translates into CASSLLDRATNEQYF.

This clonotype was detected ten times or more. V and J are TRBV4-1 and TRBJ1-2; 9 positions agree with TRBD1. Unmatched junction bases numbered 5, after V lost 0 bases and J lost 3 bases. CDR1 is MGHRA and CDR2 is YSYEKL in the germline V gene. There are 16 residues in the CDR3. The CDR3 here is CASSQDGDREDYGYTF. Written as DNA, the CDR3 is TGCGCCAGCAGCCAAGATGGGGACAGGGAGGACTATGGCTACACCTTC.

At least ten counts were recorded for this clonotype. For the CDR3, the DNA is TGTGCCAGCAGCTCCCCGGGACAGGGGGCCCGACTCTACACAGATACGCAGTATTTT. Translation: CASSSPGQGARLYTDTQYF. The chain recombines TRBV7-2 with TRBJ2-3, with 12 bases matching TRBD1. Germline V gene sequence: CDR1 SGHTA, CDR2 FQGNSA. This CDR3 contains 19 residues. Trimming took 4 bases from V and 2 from J; bases not matched to a gene: 13.

This clonotype has a single count. The genes are TRBV7-9 and TRBJ2-2; maybe TRBD2 (7 bases). Germline V gene data show CDR1 as SEHNR and CDR2 as FQNEAQ (reference sequence). Trimming took off 5 bases at V and 5 bases at J, with 21 bases between the two ends. The CDR3 contains 17 residues. The CDR3 loop is CASSPFGGLGDTGELFF. The DNA for the CDR3 is TGTGCCAGCAGCCCTTTCGGGGGGCTCGGTGATACCGGGGAGCTGTTTTTT.

This clonotype came up many times. V and J are TRBV29-1 and TRBJ2-3; no firm D call. This CDR3 has 16 residues. Looked up from germline, CDR1 is SQVTM and CDR2 is ANQGSEA. The V gene lost 0 bases and the J gene lost 2 bases, with 15 bases spanning the gap. The CDR3 protein is CSVEDRAVLNTDTQYF. The CDR3 DNA reads as TGCAGCGTTGAAGATAGGGCGGTTCTAAACACAGATACGCAGTATTTT.

This clonotype was counted many times. The CDR3: CATSDPGETEAFF. CDR3 nucleotide sequence: TGTGCCACCAGTGATCCAGGGGAAACTGAAGCTTTCTTT. The chain is built from TRBV24-1 and TRBJ1-1; perhaps TRBD1 as D (6 bases). The germline V gene encodes CDR1 KGHDR and CDR2 SFDVKD. The length of the CDR3 is 13 residues. V was shortened by 3 bases and J by 5 bases, with 9 bases between the two germline ends.

This clonotype was counted many times. The chain carries TRBV25-1 and TRBJ1-1; D gene unclear. The CDR3 is made up of 15 amino acids. Germline V gives CDR1 MGHDK, CDR2 SYGVNS. Trimming took off 5 bases at V and 4 bases at J, with 17 bases between the two ends. For the CDR3, the DNA is TGTGCCAGCAGTAAACATCCGGAGTCGGGCACTGAAGCTTTCTTT. Its protein product is CASSKHPESGTEAFF. Using reference TRBV25-1 and TRBJ1-1 for the parts outside the CDR3, the full variable domain is EADIYQTPRYLVIGTGKKITLECSQTMGHDKMYWYQQDPGMELHLIHYSYGVNSTEKGDLSSESTVSRIRTEHFPLTLESARPSHTSQYLCASSKHPESGTEAFFGQGTRLTVV.

There are many counts of this clonotype. The J gene is TRBJ1-5, the V gene TRBV20-1; 11 positions match TRBD1. Germline assignment: CDR1 DFQATT and CDR2 SNEGSKA (reference sequence). The CDR3 is 15 residues long. Trimming at V came to 0 bases and at J to 6 bases, leaving 4 bases not matched to a gene. The CDR3 DNA sequence: TGCAGTGCTAGAGATCGGGACAGGGGGTTTCAGCCCCAGCATTTT. Translation: CSARDRDRGFQPQHF.

This clonotype was counted only a few times. This sequence joins TRBV18 and TRBJ1-1; no reliable D call. This CDR3 is 15 amino acids long. Trimming removed 0 bases from V and 0 bases from J, with 8 bases in between. Germline V gives CDR1 KGHSH, CDR2 LQKENI. As DNA, the CDR3 is TGTGCCAGCTCACCACCCGAGGGAATGAACACTGAAGCTTTCTTT. Protein: CASSPPEGMNTEAFF.

In its sample, this clonotype was seen many times. V usage is TRBV12-3 or TRBV12-4 and J usage is TRBJ1-1, with a weak D call TRBD1 (5 bases). The CDR3 is 14 amino acids. Trimming shortened V by 5 bases and J by 1 base, and 11 bases separated the two germline ends. This CDR3 reads CASSRGAPNTEAFF. CDR3 bases: TGTGCCAGCAGTCGTGGGGCGCCGAACACTGAAGCTTTCTTT.

This clonotype was seen a handful of times. V and J are TRBV2 and TRBJ1-4, with TRBD1 as a possible D gene (5 bases). The CDR3 has 15 amino acids. Looked up from germline, CDR1 is SNHLY and CDR2 is FYNNEI. V lost 1 base and J lost 7, with 13 bases in between. The CDR3 spells CASSEGGQGGEKLFF. The CDR3 region has the DNA TGTGCCAGCAGTGAAGGGGGTCAGGGAGGTGAAAAACTGTTTTTT.

This rearrangement joins TRBV20-1 to TRBJ1-5; 7 positions match TRBD1. After removal of 5 bases from V and 5 bases from J, the junction contained 6 bases not matched to a gene. This CDR3 region has 13 residues. CDR1 is DFQATT and CDR2 is SNEGSKA in the germline V gene (reference sequence). CDR3 region: CSALGGLYQPQHF. The CDR3 coding sequence is TGCAGTGCTCTAGGGGGCCTATATCAGCCCCAGCATTTT.